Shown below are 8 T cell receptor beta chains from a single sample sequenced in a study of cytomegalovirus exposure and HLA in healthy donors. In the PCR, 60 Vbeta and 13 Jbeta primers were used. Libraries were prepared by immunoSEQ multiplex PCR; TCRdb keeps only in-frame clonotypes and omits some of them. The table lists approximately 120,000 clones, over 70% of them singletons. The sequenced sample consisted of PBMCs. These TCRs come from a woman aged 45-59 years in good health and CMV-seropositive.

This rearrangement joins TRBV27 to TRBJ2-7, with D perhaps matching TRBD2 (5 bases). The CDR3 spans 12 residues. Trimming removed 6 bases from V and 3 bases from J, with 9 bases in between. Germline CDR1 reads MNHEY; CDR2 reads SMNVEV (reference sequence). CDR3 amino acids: CASSSGGYEQYF. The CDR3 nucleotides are TGTGCCAGCAGCAGCGGAGGCTACGAGCAGTACTTC.

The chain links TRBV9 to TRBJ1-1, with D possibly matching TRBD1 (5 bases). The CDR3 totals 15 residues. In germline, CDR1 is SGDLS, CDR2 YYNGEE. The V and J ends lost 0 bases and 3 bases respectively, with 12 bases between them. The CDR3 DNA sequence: TGTGCCAGCAGCGTAGACGCTCGGGGGGACACTGAAGCTTTCTTT. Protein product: CASSVDARGDTEAFF.

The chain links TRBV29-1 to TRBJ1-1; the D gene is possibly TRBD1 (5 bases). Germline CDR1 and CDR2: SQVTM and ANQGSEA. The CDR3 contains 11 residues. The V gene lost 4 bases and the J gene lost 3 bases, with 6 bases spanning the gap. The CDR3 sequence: CSVGRDTEAFF. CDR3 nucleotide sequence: TGCAGCGTTGGCAGGGACACTGAAGCTTTCTTT.

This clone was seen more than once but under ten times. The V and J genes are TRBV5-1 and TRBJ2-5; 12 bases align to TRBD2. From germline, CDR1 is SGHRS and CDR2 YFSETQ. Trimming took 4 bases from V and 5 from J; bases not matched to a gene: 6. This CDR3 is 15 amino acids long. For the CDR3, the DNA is TGCGCCAGCAGCACGGGACTAGCGGGTTGGGAGACCCAGTACTTC. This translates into CASSTGLAGWETQYF.

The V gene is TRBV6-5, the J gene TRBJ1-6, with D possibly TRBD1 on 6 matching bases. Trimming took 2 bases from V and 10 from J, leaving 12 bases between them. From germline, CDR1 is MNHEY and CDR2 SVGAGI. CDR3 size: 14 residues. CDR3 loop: CASSYTQGYSPLHF. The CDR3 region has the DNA TGTGCCAGCAGTTACACGCAGGGGTACTCACCCCTCCACTTT.

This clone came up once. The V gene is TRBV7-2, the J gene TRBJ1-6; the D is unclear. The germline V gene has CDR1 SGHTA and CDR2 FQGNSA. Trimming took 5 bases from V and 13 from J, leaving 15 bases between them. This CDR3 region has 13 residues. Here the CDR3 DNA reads TGTGCCAGCAGCATGACACTTAGTGGGCCCCTCCACTTT. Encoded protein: CASSMTLSGPLHF.

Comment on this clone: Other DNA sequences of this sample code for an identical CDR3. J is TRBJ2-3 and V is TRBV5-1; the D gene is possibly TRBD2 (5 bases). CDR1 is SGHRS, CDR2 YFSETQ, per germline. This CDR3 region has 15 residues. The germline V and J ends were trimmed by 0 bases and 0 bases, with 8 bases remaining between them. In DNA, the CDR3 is TGCGCCAGCAGCTTGGCGGGCGGGAGCACAGATACGCAGTATTTT. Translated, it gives CASSLAGGSTDTQYF. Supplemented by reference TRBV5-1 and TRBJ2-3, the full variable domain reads KAGVTQTPRYLIKTRGQQVTLSCSPISGHRSVSWYQQTPGQGLQFLFEYFSETQRNKGNFPGRFSGRQFSNSRSEMNVSTLELGDSALYLCASSLAGGSTDTQYFGPGTRLTVL.

The CDR3 nucleotides are TGCGCCAGCAGCACGGGGGGCTTACAGGGAACTAGCACAGATACGCAGTATTTT. As protein: CASSTGGLQGTSTDTQYF. The chain links TRBV5-1 to TRBJ2-3; weak D call: TRBD2 (7 bases). In germline, CDR1 is SGHRS, CDR2 YFSETQ. The CDR3 totals 18 residues. Trimming removed 4 bases at V and 0 bases at J, with 21 bases between. Based on the CDR3 plus reference TRBV5-1 and TRBJ2-3, the full variable domain is KAGVTQTPRYLIKTRGQQVTLSCSPISGHRSVSWYQQTPGQGLQFLFEYFSETQRNKGNFPGRFSGRQFSNSRSEMNVSTLELGDSALYLCASSTGGLQGTSTDTQYFGPGTRLTVL.